These 14 T cell receptor beta chains were sequenced from one sample in a study of T cells in Graves' hyperthyroidism and ophthalmopathy. Amplification of TCR beta CDR3 regions was performed using RNA transcripts as template. The primer set for the first-round RT-PCR of the TCR CDR3 was HTBI. One entry per CDR3 protein, called by TCRdb with MiXCR from the multiplex PCR reads. The repertoire holds approximately 430,000 distinct CDR3 sequences, with more than 15% as singletons. Sequenced sample: blood. The receptors were gathered from a woman in her late teens or twenties with Graves' hyperthyroidism.

V is TRBV5-1 and J is TRBJ1-2, with D possibly TRBD1 on 5 matching bases. Germline-derived CDR1 and CDR2 are SGHRS and YFSETQ. Trimming stripped 4 bases from V and 8 bases from J, with 18 bases between. CDR3 length equals 14 residues. CDR3 nucleotides: TGCGCCAGCAGCATCGACAGCCTCCGTGTGGGCTACACCTTC. Protein sequence: CASSIDSLRVGYTF.

This clonotype was seen ten or more times. The chain uses TRBV6-2 or TRBV6-3 and TRBJ2-4; D gene uncertain. CDR1 and CDR2 from the germline V gene are MNHEY and SVGEGT. Trimming shortened V by 0 bases and J by 3 bases, and 3 bases separated the two germline ends. The CDR3 extends over 13 amino acids. CDR3 DNA: TGTGCCAGCAGTTACTCGGGCAAAAACATTCAGTACTTC. It specifies CASSYSGKNIQYF.

The sample holds many counts of this clonotype. The chain uses TRBV11-2 and TRBJ2-3; 13 nucleotides align to TRBD2. The germline CDR1 and CDR2 sequences are SGHAT and FQNNGV. This CDR3 contains 17 residues. V trimming: 6 bases; J trimming: 2 bases; junction bases outside the gene matches: 8. CDR3 loop: CASSSRTSGSYTDTQYF. The DNA for the CDR3 is TGTGCCAGCAGTTCCCGGACTAGCGGGAGTTACACAGATACGCAGTATTTT.

This clonotype was picked up many times. The chain uses TRBV5-1 and TRBJ2-7; 8 nucleotides match TRBD1. Germline V lookup: CDR1 SGHRS, CDR2 YFSETQ. The CDR3 is made up of 14 amino acids. With V trimmed by 5 bases and J by 3 bases, 7 bases remained unmatched. The CDR3 bases are TGCGCCAGCAGTTTACGACAGGGGCTCTACGAGCAGTACTTC. Translated: CASSLRQGLYEQYF.

This clonotype came up many times. The chain recombines TRBV7-3 with TRBJ2-1; no clear D. V was cut by 5 bases and J by 8 bases, with 13 bases left in between. This CDR3 spans 13 amino acids. From germline, CDR1 is SGHTA and CDR2 FQGTGA. CDR3 region: CASSLYSGDEQFF. As DNA, the CDR3 is TGTGCCAGCAGCCTTTACAGTGGGGATGAGCAGTTCTTC.

This clonotype was seen repeatedly, ten times or more. The chain employs TRBV7-9 and TRBJ2-7; D call uncertain. The CDR3 spans 15 residues. CDR1 and CDR2 from the germline V gene are SEHNR and FQNEAQ (reference sequence). V was cut by 4 bases and J by 3 bases, with 16 bases left in between. The CDR3 reads CASSSPDMVFYEQYF. In DNA form, the CDR3 reads TGTGCCAGCAGCTCTCCCGACATGGTTTTCTACGAGCAGTACTTC.

The chain uses TRBV6-1 and TRBJ1-5; tentative D call: TRBD1 (5 bases). V was shortened by 5 bases and J by 6 bases, with 14 bases between the two germline ends. The CDR3 contains 14 residues. Germline assignment: CDR1 MNHNS and CDR2 SASEGT. The CDR3 DNA is TGTGCCAGCAGTTATGCGCAGGGAACTCAGCCCCAGCATTTT. Translating it yields CASSYAQGTQPQHF.

The gene calls are TRBV5-1 and TRBJ2-5, with 10 nucleotides matching TRBD2. V dropped 4 bases and J dropped 3; count of bases not matched to a gene: 9. The CDR3 is 16 residues long. The germline CDR1 and CDR2 sequences are SGHRS and YFSETQ. The CDR3 spells CASSPFGAGGEETQYF. In nucleotides, the CDR3 is TGCGCCAGCAGCCCTTTTGGAGCGGGGGGGGAAGAGACCCAGTACTTC.

Ten or more counts support this clonotype. The chain employs TRBV20-1 and TRBJ1-5; 10 bases are a match to TRBD1. The J segment lost 6 bases and the V segment lost 3 bases, leaving 8 bases of the junction unmatched. The CDR3 runs 15 residues. CDR1 is DFQATT, CDR2 SNEGSKA, per germline (reference sequence). CDR3 loop: CSARAGQGLGQPQHF. Here the CDR3 DNA reads TGCAGTGCTAGGGCGGGACAGGGGCTCGGTCAGCCCCAGCATTTT.

This clonotype was seen many times. This rearrangement joins TRBV3-1 to TRBJ2-7; TRBD1 agrees at 9 bases. Germline V gene lookup returns CDR1 LGHDT and CDR2 YNNKEL (reference sequence). Trimming at V came to 3 bases and at J to 1 base, leaving 7 bases not matched to a gene. There are 16 residues in the CDR3. CDR3 sequence (DNA): TGTGCCAGCAGCCATCGTTCCGGGACAGGGTCCTACGAGCAGTACTTC. This sequence encodes CASSHRSGTGSYEQYF.

This clonotype appeared a few times. This chain connects TRBV5-6 to TRBJ1-3, with D unresolved. This CDR3 has 14 amino acids. V lost 1 base and J lost 1, with 6 bases in between. CDR1 is SGHDT and CDR2 is YYEEEE in the germline V gene. CDR3 loop: CASSLRVSGNTIYF. DNA of the CDR3: TGTGCCAGCAGCTTGAGGGTTTCTGGAAACACCATATATTTT.

The J gene is TRBJ1-5, the V gene TRBV28, with 10 bases identical to TRBD1. Germline V gene lookup returns CDR1 MDHEN and CDR2 SYDVKM. The CDR3 spans 16 residues. The ends lost 5 bases at V and 5 bases at J; junction bases unmatched: 9. CDR3 sequence (DNA): TGTGCCAGCAGTGCGCCGGGACAGGGGTTGGATCAGCCCCAGCATTTT. Its translation: CASSAPGQGLDQPQHF.

This clonotype was found many times. The rearrangement uses TRBV5-5 and TRBJ1-1; D unresolved. The V gene lost 4 bases and the J gene lost 8 bases, with 9 bases spanning the gap. Germline CDR1 reads SGHKS; CDR2 reads YYEKEE (reference sequence). The CDR3 is 11 amino acids. CDR3 sequence: CASSAQAEAFF. CDR3 bases: TGTGCCAGCAGCGCCCAGGCGGAAGCTTTCTTT.

The rearrangement joins TRBV12-3 or TRBV12-4 to TRBJ2-7; 10 bases agree with TRBD1. The ends lost 0 bases at V and 0 bases at J; junction bases unmatched: 2. CDR3 size: 16 residues. The CDR3 reads CASSLARQGASYEQYF. CDR3 in DNA: TGTGCCAGCAGTTTAGCAAGACAGGGGGCCTCCTACGAGCAGTACTTC.